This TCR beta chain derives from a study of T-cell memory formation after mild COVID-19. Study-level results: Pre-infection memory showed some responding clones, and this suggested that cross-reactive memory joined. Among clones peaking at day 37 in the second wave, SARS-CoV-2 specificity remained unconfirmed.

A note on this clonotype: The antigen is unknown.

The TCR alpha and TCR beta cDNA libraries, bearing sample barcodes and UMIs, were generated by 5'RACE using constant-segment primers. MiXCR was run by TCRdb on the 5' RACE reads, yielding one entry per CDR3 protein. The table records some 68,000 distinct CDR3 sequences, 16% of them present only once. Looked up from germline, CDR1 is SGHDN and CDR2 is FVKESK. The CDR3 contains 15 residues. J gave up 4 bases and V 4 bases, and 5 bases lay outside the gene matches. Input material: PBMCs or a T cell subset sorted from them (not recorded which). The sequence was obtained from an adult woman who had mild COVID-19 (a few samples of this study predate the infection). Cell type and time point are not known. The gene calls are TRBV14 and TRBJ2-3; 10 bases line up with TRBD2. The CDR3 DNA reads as TGTGCCAGCAGCCTCGGACTAGCGGTTGCAGATACGCAGTATTTT. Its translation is CASSLGLAVADTQYF.